Listed here are 2 T cell receptor beta chains from one sample, sequenced in a study of cytomegalovirus exposure and HLA in healthy donors. Researchers ran the PCR with 60 Vbeta and 13 Jbeta primers. The repertoire was sequenced with immunoSEQ multiplex PCR; TCRdb's copy has only in-frame clones and lacks some. Here the sample spans approximately 110,000 clones, 67% being singletons. Sample: PBMCs. The receptors stem from a man aged 18 to 29 in good health and CMV-seropositive.

This clone was seen a handful of times. The CDR3 DNA reads as TGTGCCAGCAGAGTGACAGCAGATAGCAATCAGCCCCAGCATTTT. Translated: CASRVTADSNQPQHF. The chain joins TRBV6-1 to TRBJ1-5; the D gene is possibly TRBD1 (5 bases). V lost 6 bases and J 0 bases, leaving 12 bases between the germline ends. The CDR3 sequence is 15 residues long. Germline V lookup: CDR1 MNHNS, CDR2 SASEGT.

The rearrangement joins TRBV5-1 to TRBJ1-4; D is ambiguous. Per the germline V gene, CDR1 is SGHRS and CDR2 is YFSETQ. CDR3 length: 15 amino acids. Trimming took 5 bases from V and 2 from J, leaving 13 bases between them. The CDR3 sequence is CASRREGSTNEKLFF. CDR3 DNA: TGCGCCAGCAGGCGAGAAGGGAGTACTAATGAAAAACTGTTTTTT.